Each of the 25 T cell receptor beta chains below was sequenced from the same sample in a study of shared clonotypes between healthy human individuals. Generated by immunoSEQ multiplex PCR, the TCRdb table keeps only in-frame clones and is missing some. The sample contains roughly 500,000 clones, 81% of which appear only once. The specimen sequenced was PBMCs. Source of these receptors: a middle-aged woman in good health. Some clones in this sample may be carry-over from other donors' samples.

The chain carries TRBV28 and TRBJ2-7; D may correspond to TRBD1 or TRBD2 (5 bases each). Germline assignment: CDR1 MDHEN and CDR2 SYDVKM. The CDR3 extends over 12 amino acids. V was shortened by 5 bases and J by 6 bases, with 11 bases between the two germline ends. CDR3 nucleotide sequence: TGTGCCAGCAGTGTGGGACCCCTCGAGCAGTACTTC. Translation: CASSVGPLEQYF.

The genes are TRBV28 and TRBJ2-2; 13 bases line up with TRBD2. Per the germline V gene, CDR1 is MDHEN and CDR2 is SYDVKM. Trimming took 6 bases from V and 1 from J; bases not matched to a gene: 8. This CDR3 is built from 18 residues. In DNA, the CDR3 is TGTGCCAGCAGCACTAGCGGGAGGGCCAGCGGGAACACCGGGGAGCTGTTTTTT. It specifies CASSTSGRASGNTGELFF.

The chain couples TRBV5-1 to TRBJ2-3, with TRBD1 matching over 7 bases. V trimming: 7 bases; J trimming: 0 bases; junction bases outside the gene matches: 8. The CDR3 consists of 15 residues. Germline assignment: CDR1 SGHRS and CDR2 YFSETQ. CDR3 DNA: TGCGCCAGCGCCGACTCAGGGGGTAGCACAGATACGCAGTATTTT. Residues: CASADSGGSTDTQYF.

CDR3 DNA: TGTGCCAGCAGTTACTTGCGGGGTGGCTACACCTTC. Translation: CASSYLRGGYTF. The chain joins TRBV6-6 to TRBJ1-2; D is uncertain. This CDR3 region has 12 residues. Germline CDR1 and CDR2: MNHNY and SVGAGI (reference sequence). Trimming took 1 base from V and 7 from J, leaving 7 bases between them.

The chain has TRBV15 and TRBJ2-2; D is perhaps TRBD1 (6 bases). CDR3 size: 15 residues. CDR1 LNHNV and CDR2 YYDKDF come from the germline V gene (reference sequence). V was trimmed by 5 bases and J by 3 bases, leaving 13 bases between them. CDR3 DNA sequence: TGTGCCACCAGCTGGGGCTCAGGGGACACCGGGGAGCTGTTTTTT. Translating gives CATSWGSGDTGELFF.

This clone was observed at least ten times. This sample includes further DNA sequences coding for the same CDR3. This sequence joins TRBV5-1 and TRBJ1-1; 8 positions match TRBD1. The CDR3 consists of 17 residues. The germline V gene has CDR1 SGHRS and CDR2 YFSETQ. Germline trimming cut 4 bases from V and 1 base from J; bases unmatched to any gene: 12. For the CDR3, the DNA is TGCGCCAGCAGCCCCGGGACAGGAGGTCGGTCGAACACTGAAGCTTTCTTT. This encodes CASSPGTGGRSNTEAFF.

A word on this clone: It differs at one base from a far larger clone, so likely a read error. In DNA form, the CDR3 reads TGCGCCAGCAGCTTAGCGGGATTCCCCCTCGAGCAGTACTTC. Encoded protein: CASSLAGFPLEQYF. The rearrangement uses TRBV5-1 and TRBJ2-7; the match to TRBD2 covers 7 bases. The CDR3 runs to 14 residues. The ends lost 2 bases at V and 6 bases at J; junction bases unmatched: 8. CDR1 is SGHRS and CDR2 is YFSETQ in the germline V gene.

Remarks on this clone: A far larger clone is off by one base, so a read error is likely. Other DNA sequences within the sample encode an identical CDR3. The chain combines TRBV11-2 with TRBJ1-1; D gene ambiguous. The CDR3 extends over 14 amino acids. Trimming shortened V by 1 base and J by 3 bases, and 9 bases separated the two germline ends. Germline loops: CDR1 SGHAT, CDR2 FQNNGV. The CDR3 region has the DNA TGTGCCAGCAGCTTAGCTGGGGTTCACACTGAAGCTTTCTTT. Its translation is CASSLAGVHTEAFF.

The chain combines TRBV18 with TRBJ2-7; perhaps TRBD2 as D (5 bases). Germline values: CDR1 KGHSH, CDR2 LQKENI. Trimming removed 6 bases from V and 2 bases from J, with 17 bases in between. CDR3 length equals 15 residues. The CDR3 region has the DNA TGTGCCAGCTCGGGCGGGTGGACCCGGACCTACGAGCAGTACTTC. Protein: CASSGGWTRTYEQYF.

The rearrangement links TRBV30 to TRBJ1-2; D call uncertain. Germline CDR1 reads GTSNPN; CDR2 reads SVGIG (reference sequence). The CDR3 length is 12 residues. V shed 3 bases and J shed 8 bases, with 13 bases lying between them. The chain's CDR3 is CAWSQGTRGYTF. In DNA, the CDR3 is TGTGCCTGGAGCCAAGGCACGAGAGGCTACACCTTC.

Only one count was recorded for this clone. This chain joins TRBV10-1 and TRBJ1-2; D not certain. The germline V gene encodes CDR1 WNHNN and CDR2 SYGVQD (reference sequence). CDR3 length equals 13 residues. V was shortened by 1 base and J by 4 bases, with 7 bases between the two germline ends. Here the CDR3 DNA reads TGCGCCAGCAGTGAGTACAGATCCTATGGCTACACCTTC. Translation: CASSEYRSYGYTF.

V and J are TRBV4-3 and TRBJ2-7; tentative D call: TRBD2 (6 bases). CDR1 is LGHNA, CDR2 YSLEER, per germline. Trimming took off 3 bases at V and 5 bases at J, with 14 bases between the two ends. The CDR3 is 14 residues long. The CDR3 here is CASSQDRELDEQYF. The CDR3 DNA reads as TGCGCCAGCAGCCAGGATCGGGAGCTCGACGAGCAGTACTTC.

Comments on this clone: A far larger clone differs by one base, so this is likely a read error. Other DNA sequences in this specimen translate into the identical CDR3. This sequence joins TRBV7-3 and TRBJ1-1; D remains unclear. Looked up from germline, CDR1 is SGHTA and CDR2 is FQGTGA. The CDR3 sequence is 13 residues long. CDR3 in amino acids: CASSVIPRTEAFF. CDR3 coding DNA: TGTGCCAGCAGCGTCATTCCGAGGACTGAAGCTTTCTTC. The whole variable domain, filled in from reference TRBV7-3 and TRBJ1-1, reads GAGVSQTPSNKVTEKGKYVELRCDPISGHTALYWYRQSLGQGPEFLIYFQGTGAADDSGLPNDRFFAVRPEGSVSTLKIQRTERGDSAVYLCASSVIPRTEAFFGQGTRLTVV.

The chain has TRBV28 and TRBJ2-3; perhaps TRBD2 as D (6 bases). V lost 2 bases and J lost 0, with 12 bases in between. The CDR3 extends over 16 amino acids. CDR1 and CDR2 (germline): MDHEN, SYDVKM. CDR3 residues: CASSLIVGTSTDTQYF. The CDR3 DNA follows: TGTGCCAGCAGTTTAATTGTCGGGACTAGCACAGATACGCAGTATTTT.

A word on this clone: This likely traces to a read error, being one base from a far larger clone. The chain is built from TRBV4-2 and TRBJ2-7; 7 bases fit TRBD2. This CDR3 comprises 16 residues. Germline V gene sequence: CDR1 LGHNA, CDR2 YNFKEQ. CDR3: CARSQELAVNSYEQYF. The CDR3 coding sequence is TGTGCCCGCAGCCAAGAGCTAGCGGTTAACTCCTACGAGCAGTACTTC.

The chain uses TRBV5-8 and TRBJ2-5; 7 positions match TRBD2. The germline V gene has CDR1 SGHTS and CDR2 YDEGEE. The CDR3 contains 18 residues. J was trimmed by 4 bases and V by 6 bases; bases with no gene match: 21. CDR3 in DNA: TGTGCCAGCACCCCCGGTCTGGTAAGAGCGGGATGGAGAGAGACCCAGTACTTC. This codes for CASTPGLVRAGWRETQYF.

The rearrangement joins TRBV14 to TRBJ2-1, with a weak D call TRBD2 (6 bases). The CDR3 extends over 17 amino acids. The germline V gene encodes CDR1 SGHDN and CDR2 FVKESK. Trimming pared 2 bases from V and 4 bases from J, leaving 18 bases between. CDR3 bases: TGTGCCAGCAGCCAAATCCAACCCGGGACTCCATACAATGAGCAGTTCTTC. This sequence encodes CASSQIQPGTPYNEQFF.

Written as DNA, the CDR3 is TGTGCCAGCAGCCCGGGACTAGCATCCGATACGCAGTATTTT. Its translation is CASSPGLASDTQYF. The chain links TRBV11-3 to TRBJ2-3; 9 nucleotides align to TRBD2. CDR1 and CDR2 (germline): SGHNT, YENEEA. The CDR3 has 14 amino acids. Trimming removed 5 bases from V and 6 bases from J; junction bases left unmatched: 6.

Comments on this clone: A read error may explain this, as a much larger clone is one base away. The chain links TRBV7-3 to TRBJ1-1; D gene unclear. The germline V gene has CDR1 SGHTA and CDR2 FQGTGA. V lost 6 bases, J lost 1 base, and 9 bases lay in between. This CDR3 is 13 amino acids long. CDR3: CASSELPNTEAFF. The CDR3 region has the DNA TGTGCCAGCAGTGAACTACCGAACACTGAAGCTTTCTTT. The whole variable domain, remainder taken from reference TRBV7-3 and TRBJ1-1, is GAGVSQTPSNKVTEKGKYVELRCDPISGHTALYWYRQSLGQGPEFLIYFQGTGAADDSGLPNDRFFAVRPEGSVSTLKIQRTERGDSAVYLCASSELPNTEAFFGQGTRLTVV.

Notes on this clone: This sequence is one base from a far larger clone and is likely a read error. The sample contains more than one DNA sequence encoding this CDR3. The rearrangement joins TRBV6-5 to TRBJ1-1; D unclear. Between the trimmed V and J ends, which lost 0 bases and 3 bases, there was a span of 8 bases. CDR3 length: 14 residues. CDR1 is MNHEY and CDR2 is SVGAGI in the germline V gene. The CDR3: CASSYSISYTEAFF. In DNA, the CDR3 is TGTGCCAGCAGTTACTCGATATCATACACTGAAGCTTTCTTT.

This chain joins TRBV7-3 and TRBJ2-7; D possibly corresponds to TRBD1 (6 bases). The CDR3 runs 15 residues. Trimming pared 5 bases from V and 0 bases from J, leaving 14 bases between. Germline lookup yields CDR1 SGHTA and CDR2 FQGTGA. CDR3 amino acids: CASSPRGSSSYEQYF. DNA of the CDR3: TGTGCCAGCAGCCCAAGGGGGAGTAGCTCCTACGAGCAGTACTTC. Based on the CDR3 plus reference TRBV7-3 and TRBJ2-7, the full variable domain is GAGVSQTPSNKVTEKGKYVELRCDPISGHTALYWYRQSLGQGPEFLIYFQGTGAADDSGLPNDRFFAVRPEGSVSTLKIQRTERGDSAVYLCASSPRGSSSYEQYFGPGTRLTVT.

This sequence joins TRBV15 and TRBJ2-2, with 10 bases that match TRBD1. Trimming cost V 10 bases and J 4 bases; bases outside gene matches: 12. In germline, CDR1 is LNHNV, CDR2 YYDKDF (reference sequence). This CDR3 region has 16 residues. The CDR3 sequence is CASSGTGVGLTGELFF. In DNA, the CDR3 is TGTGCCAGCTCCGGGACAGGGGTCGGTCTCACCGGGGAGCTGTTTTTT.

This clone was seen once. The V and J genes are TRBV7-9 and TRBJ1-4; D is uncertain. V was clipped by 4 bases and J by 2 bases, with 17 bases between them. The CDR3 is made up of 17 amino acids. Germline lookup yields CDR1 SEHNR and CDR2 FQNEAQ (reference sequence). The CDR3 DNA is TGTGCCAGCAGCTCGACCGGGCCTAGCCCTACTAATGAAAAACTGTTTTTT. Amino acid sequence: CASSSTGPSPTNEKLFF.

This chain links TRBV4-1 with TRBJ2-3, with 9 bases fitting TRBD1. V lost 3 bases to trimming and J lost 4 bases; unmatched junction nucleotides: 5. Germline CDR1 and CDR2: MGHRA and YSYEKL. The CDR3 has 15 amino acids. CDR3: CASSQGDRVPDTQYF. The CDR3 DNA follows: TGCGCCAGCAGCCAGGGGGACAGGGTGCCAGATACGCAGTATTTT.

The genes are TRBV30 and TRBJ2-7, with a tentative D call TRBD1 (5 bases). Looked up from germline, CDR1 is GTSNPN and CDR2 is SVGIG (reference sequence). V lost 0 bases, J lost 3 bases, and 15 bases lay in between. This CDR3 region has 15 residues. The CDR3 reads CAWSVGPGLSYEQYF. The CDR3 nucleotides are TGTGCCTGGAGTGTAGGTCCAGGGTTAAGCTACGAGCAGTACTTC. Complete variable domain (other parts from reference TRBV30 and TRBJ2-7): SQTIHQWPATLVQPVGSPLSLECTVEGTSNPNLYWYRQAAGRGLQLLFYSVGIGQISSEVPQNLSASRPQDRQFILSSKKLLLSDSGFYLCAWSVGPGLSYEQYFGPGTRLTVT.